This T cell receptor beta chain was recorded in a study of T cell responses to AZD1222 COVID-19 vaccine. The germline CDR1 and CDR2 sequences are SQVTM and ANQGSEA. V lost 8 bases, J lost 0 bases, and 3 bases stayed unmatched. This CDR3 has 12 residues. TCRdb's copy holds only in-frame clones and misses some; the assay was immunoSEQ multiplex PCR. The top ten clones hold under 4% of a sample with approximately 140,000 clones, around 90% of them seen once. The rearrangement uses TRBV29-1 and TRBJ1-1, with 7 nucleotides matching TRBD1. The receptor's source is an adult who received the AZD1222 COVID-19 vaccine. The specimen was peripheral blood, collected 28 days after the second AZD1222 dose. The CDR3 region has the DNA TGCAGCTCGGGACAGTTGAACACTGAAGCTTTCTTT. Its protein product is CSSGQLNTEAFF.